The TCR beta chain described here comes from a study of neurological immune-mediated disorders. The controls, all healthy individuals, were blood bank volunteers in Maryland, USA. Stored at -80 C, 2 million PBMCs were the source of the unsorted libraries. For this clonotype: Its antigen is undetermined.

Study-wide results and limits: In HTLV-1-associated myelopathy, TCR clonal expansion was greatest, and in multiple sclerosis it was least, below healthy controls.

One entry per CDR3 protein, called by TCRdb with MiXCR from the 5' RACE reads. The data hold fewer than 90,000 distinct CDR3 sequences, with around a tenth observed a single time. The CDR3 totals 16 residues. Deletions cut 5 bases from V and 2 bases from J, with 15 bases between. Germline V gene sequence: CDR1 MNHEY, CDR2 SVGEGT. What was sequenced was PBMCs. This TCR was sampled from a man aged 35-49 years in good health. The chain uses TRBV6-2 or TRBV6-3 and TRBJ2-2, with a tentative D call TRBD1 (6 bases). The CDR3 DNA reads TGTGCCAGCAGTCCCCTCGAACAGGGAAACACCGGGGAGCTGTTTTTT. Translation: CASSPLEQGNTGELFF.